This T cell receptor beta chain was identified during a study of control samples from healthy donors and cancer patients. CDR3 size: 15 residues. Germline V gene data show CDR1 as MNHNS and CDR2 as SASEGT. With 0 bases removed from V and 7 bases from J, the gap between germline ends came to 15 bases. Only in-frame clones appear in the TCRdb table, and some are missing; sequencing was by immunoSEQ multiplex PCR. The table includes fewer than 200,000 clones, around 89% detected once. This rearrangement joins TRBV6-1 to TRBJ1-2; D might be TRBD1 (6 bases). This receptor was taken from a woman aged 45 to 65 in good health. The sequencing sample was made of blood. CDR3 region: CASSEALRGGGGYTF. CDR3 sequence (DNA): TGTGCCAGCAGTGAAGCTCTCCGAGGGGGGGGTGGCTACACCTTC.